This is a list of T cell receptor beta chains from one sample in a study of technical replicates of blood from a few donors. The protocol was immunoSEQ multiplex PCR, while the TCRdb copy is restricted to in-frame clones and leaves out a portion. The profile shows roughly 87,000 clones, around 96% of them singletons. Specimen: T cells isolated from PBMCs. The receptors here all came from a human donor in good health. The CDR3 runs from the conserved cysteine through the conserved F or W. A D gene is named only where the DNA matches it firmly. Size is omitted from some rows. Given values are once, few, many or a class for expanded clones.

v_gene	d_gene	j_gene	abundance	len	CDR3nt	CDR3aa
TRBV6-1	TRBD1	TRBJ1-1	-	15	TGTGCCAGCAGTGAGCCGGGACAGGCAAACACTGAAGCTTTCTTT	CASSEPGQANTEAFF
TRBV5-6	-	TRBJ2-7	once	19	TGTGCCAGCAGCTTAGGTCTGGTTTTAGGAGCCAATATCTTCTACGAGCAGTACTTC	CASSLGLVLGANIFYEQYF
TRBV10-3	TRBD1	TRBJ1-2	-	13	TGTGCCATCAGTGGGACAGGGTTTAGTGGCTACACCTTC	CAISGTGFSGYTF
TRBV5-1	TRBD1	TRBJ1-1	-	16	TGCGCCAGCACGGGCGGGACAGGGGGCGTGAGCACTGAAGCTTTCTTT	CASTGGTGGVSTEAFF
TRBV2	-	TRBJ1-1	few	13	TGTGCCAGCAGTCCGGGGGGGAACACTGAAGCTTTCTTT	CASSPGGNTEAFF
TRBV28	-	TRBJ2-5	-	13	TGTGCCAGCAGGGACCGGACTCTGGGGACCCAGTACTTC	CASRDRTLGTQYF
TRBV4-2	TRBD1	TRBJ2-2	-	15	TGTGCCAGCAGCCATTGGGACAGGGTAACCGGGGAGCTGTTTTTT	CASSHWDRVTGELFF
TRBV6-5	-	TRBJ2-7	-	15	TGTGCCAGCAGTTACCCCAGGGCACCCTTTTACGAGCAGTACTTC	CASSYPRAPFYEQYF
TRBV18	-	TRBJ2-7	-	15	TGTGCCAGCTCACCCGACGTGGACTCTTTCTACGAGCAGTACTTC	CASSPDVDSFYEQYF
TRBV27	-	TRBJ1-2	once	13	TGTGCCAGCAGTCCTACTTCTAACTATGGCTACACCTTC	CASSPTSNYGYTF
TRBV14	-	TRBJ1-6	-	14	TGTGCCAGCAGCGCATTATTTTTTAGTTCACCCCTCCACTTT	CASSALFFSSPLHF
TRBV4-2	TRBD1	TRBJ2-5	-	16	TGTGCCAGCAGCCCAACAGGGGGCTTAGGGCAAGAGACCCAGTACTTC	CASSPTGGLGQETQYF
TRBV5-1	-	TRBJ2-7	-	14	TGCGCCAGCAGCTTGGATTCGGGGAGCTACGAGCAGTACTTC	CASSLDSGSYEQYF
TRBV9	-	TRBJ2-3	-	13	TGTGCCAGCGGAGAGAGTTCCACAGATACGCAGTATTTT	CASGESSTDTQYF
TRBV29-1	-	TRBJ2-3	once	13	TGCAGCGTTGTCGGCAGACTCACAGATACGCAGTATTTT	CSVVGRLTDTQYF
TRBV7-8	-	TRBJ1-2	-	12	TGTGCCAGCAGGGGCAGGGACTATGGCTACACCTTC	CASRGRDYGYTF
TRBV11-3	TRBD2	TRBJ2-7	few	15	TGTGCCAGCAGGGCCGCTAGCGGGGCAACCTACGAGCAGTACTTC	CASRAASGATYEQYF
TRBV28	-	TRBJ2-7	-	13	TGTGCCAGCAGTTCGATGGCAACCTACGAGCAGTACTTC	CASSSMATYEQYF
TRBV5-1	TRBD2	TRBJ2-5	-	18	TGCGCCAGCAGCTTGGCCACGGCTAGCGGGGGGGGCTACGAGACCCAGTACTTC	CASSLATASGGGYETQYF
TRBV30	TRBD1	TRBJ1-6	-	14	TGTGCCTGGAGGACGGACAGGGGGGATTCACCCCTCCACTTT	CAWRTDRGDSPLHF
TRBV14	TRBD1	TRBJ2-2	-	20	TGTGCCAGCAGCCAACCTAGGGGGGACAGGGGGCCTCTGAACACCGGGGAGCTGTTTTTT	CASSQPRGDRGPLNTGELFF
TRBV6-1	-	TRBJ1-1	-	14	TGTGCCAGCAGTGAAATCAATCTGAACACTGAAGCTTTCTTT	CASSEINLNTEAFF
TRBV7-6	TRBD2	TRBJ2-7	-	15	TGTGCCAGCAGTTTAACTAGCGGGGGCTCCTACGAGCAGTACTTC	CASSLTSGGSYEQYF
TRBV5-4	-	TRBJ1-1	-	14	TGTGCCAGCACGGTTGGGGAGAAGAACACTGAAGCTTTCTTT	CASTVGEKNTEAFF
TRBV6-5	-	TRBJ1-3	-	14	TGTGCCAGCAGCTCCGGTCTGGCTGGAAACACCATATATTTT	CASSSGLAGNTIYF
TRBV21-1	-	TRBJ2-3	-	18	TGTGCCAGCAGCAAAGCGCTCTTTATGCCTAGCGGGAGAGGTACGCAGTATTTT	CASSKALFMPSGRGTQYF
TRBV2	-	TRBJ2-7	-	15	TGTGCCAGCAGTGAAGCTCTACTTTCCTATGGCGAGCAGTACTTC	CASSEALLSYGEQYF
TRBV30	-	TRBJ1-1	-	12	TGTGCCTGGAGTCTCCCTGGGCCTGAAGCTTTCTTT	CAWSLPGPEAFF
TRBV7-6	-	TRBJ2-7	-	16	TGTGCCAGCAGCTTAGCGCTGGCGGTTCCTGGGGGGGAGCAGTACTTC	CASSLALAVPGGEQYF
TRBV19	TRBD2	TRBJ2-3	-	17	TGTGCCAGTAGTATCCTTCTAGGCGGGGGGGCGGTAGATACGCAGTATTTT	CASSILLGGGAVDTQYF
TRBV5-1	-	TRBJ1-1	-	14	TGCGCCAGCAGCTTGATGACAGTGAACACTGAAGCTTTCTTT	CASSLMTVNTEAFF
TRBV5-1	-	TRBJ2-1	once	15	TGCGCCAGCAGCTTGGTCAGCGGGTCCTACAATGAGCAGTTCTTC	CASSLVSGSYNEQFF
TRBV6-5	-	TRBJ2-7	-	16	TGTGCCAGCAGTTACTCGATGCGGCGCAGTCAGTACGAGCAGTACTTC	CASSYSMRRSQYEQYF
TRBV5-1	-	TRBJ2-7	-	13	TGCGCCAGCAGCTTGACTCCAAACTACGAGCAGTACTTC	CASSLTPNYEQYF
TRBV28	TRBD1	TRBJ2-5	-	13	TGTGCCAGCAGGCGACAGGGTATCGAGACCCAGTACTTC	CASRRQGIETQYF
TRBV6-5	-	TRBJ2-7	-	12	TGTGCCAGCAGTCGGACACCGTACGAGCAGTACTTC	CASSRTPYEQYF
TRBV4-2	-	TRBJ2-5	-	15	TGTGCCAGCAGCCAAGATTTGAGGGGGACCGAGACCCAGTACTTC	CASSQDLRGTETQYF
TRBV5-6	-	TRBJ1-2	-	13	TGTGCCAGCAGCTTCGGGAGGAACTATGGCTACACCTTC	CASSFGRNYGYTF
TRBV6-5	-	TRBJ2-1	-	13	TGTGCCAGCAGTTGGGCTACAGGGAATGAGCAGTTCTTC	CASSWATGNEQFF
TRBV11-3	-	TRBJ1-1	-	14	TGTGCCAGCAGCTACCGGGGTCCACGGACTGAAGCTTTCTTT	CASSYRGPRTEAFF
TRBV28	TRBD2	TRBJ2-1	-	17	TGTGCCAGCAGTTTCGGCGGCCTAGCGGGGAAAAACGATGAGCAGTTCTTC	CASSFGGLAGKNDEQFF
TRBV28	-	TRBJ1-2	-	14	TGTGCCAGTGAGCAGTATGCAGGGAACTATGGCTACACCTTC	CASEQYAGNYGYTF
TRBV5-1	-	TRBJ2-3	-	16	TGCGCCAGCAGCTTGGGAAAGCGGACTCGCGGAGATACGCAGTATTTT	CASSLGKRTRGDTQYF
TRBV7-9	-	TRBJ1-2	-	17	TGTGCCAGCAGCTACCGACGGGGGGAGGGGGGAAACTATGGCTACACCTTC	CASSYRRGEGGNYGYTF
TRBV6-5	-	TRBJ2-3	-	15	TGTGCCAGCAGCCGACGACAGATAACCACAGATACGCAGTATTTT	CASSRRQITTDTQYF